The 22 T cell receptor beta chains presented below share a single source sample, sequenced in a study of identifying expanded T cells in peripheral blood. Sequencing used immunoSEQ multiplex PCR; TCRdb keeps in-frame clones, though not all of them. The table records approximately 83,000 clones, 70% to 90% of them present only once. The sample consisted of blood. All receptors derive from a person between 18 and 70 years old in good health.

The V call is TRBV6-1, the J call TRBJ1-6, with D possibly TRBD1 on 6 matching bases. The CDR3 has 14 residues. Germline V gives CDR1 MNHNS, CDR2 SASEGT. Trimming left V 11 bases short and J 5 bases short, with 16 bases between. CDR3 protein: CAATDRPHNSPLHF. The CDR3 region has the DNA TGTGCCGCCACAGACAGGCCCCATAATTCACCCCTCCACTTT.

The J gene is TRBJ2-7, the V gene TRBV30; 8 bases are a match to TRBD2. CDR1 is GTSNPN, CDR2 SVGIG, per germline (reference sequence). This CDR3 spans 15 amino acids. Germline trimming cut 5 bases from V and 3 bases from J; bases unmatched to any gene: 12. CDR3 loop: CAWDSPGTSLYEQYF. CDR3 nucleotides: TGTGCCTGGGACAGCCCCGGGACTAGTCTCTACGAGCAGTACTTC. Full variable domain (remainder filled in from reference TRBV30 and TRBJ2-7): SQTIHQWPATLVQPVGSPLSLECTVEGTSNPNLYWYRQAAGRGLQLLFYSVGIGQISSEVPQNLSASRPQDRQFILSSKKLLLSDSGFYLCAWDSPGTSLYEQYFGPGTRLTVT.

The table lists this clone with many counts. The genes are TRBV18 and TRBJ1-6, with D uncertain. V lost 2 bases and J 8 bases, leaving 10 bases between the germline ends. The CDR3 has 14 residues. The germline V gene has CDR1 KGHSH and CDR2 LQKENI. The CDR3 bases are TGTGCCAGCTCACCATCGGCTAGAGATTCACCCCTCCACTTT. Translation gives CASSPSARDSPLHF.

The chain joins TRBV5-1 to TRBJ2-3; 7 bases are a match to TRBD1. This CDR3 has 14 amino acids. Germline values: CDR1 SGHRS, CDR2 YFSETQ. Trimming removed 5 bases from V and 1 base from J; junction bases left unmatched: 4. CDR3 residues: CASRIGQGTDTQYF. CDR3 in DNA: TGCGCCAGCAGAATAGGACAGGGCACAGATACGCAGTATTTT.

J is TRBJ1-1 and V is TRBV4-3; D is ambiguous. Germline V gives CDR1 LGHNA, CDR2 YSLEER. The CDR3 spans 17 residues. Trimming shortened V by 3 bases and J by 3 bases, and 20 bases separated the two germline ends. This CDR3 is CASSQGLRGRTDTEAFF. The CDR3 region has the DNA TGCGCCAGCAGCCAGGGCCTCCGGGGTCGAACTGACACTGAAGCTTTCTTT.

The chain employs TRBV19 and TRBJ2-6; D possibly corresponds to TRBD1 (6 bases). Per the germline V gene, CDR1 is LNHDA and CDR2 is SQIVND (reference sequence). The V end was cut by 1 base, the J end by 10 bases, with 8 bases between. There are 13 residues in the CDR3. The chain's CDR3 is CASSIGTVNVLTF. Here the CDR3 DNA reads TGTGCCAGTAGTATAGGGACAGTTAACGTCCTGACTTTC.

The chain combines TRBV27 with TRBJ1-5; D is undetermined. V was pared by 8 bases and J by 7 bases, with 21 bases between. The CDR3 has 15 amino acids. CDR1 and CDR2 from the germline V gene are MNHEY and SMNVEV (reference sequence). The CDR3 protein is CASGGIGLVGQPQHF. CDR3 in DNA: TGTGCCAGCGGAGGGATAGGTCTAGTAGGACAGCCCCAGCATTTT.

The gene calls are TRBV27 and TRBJ2-1, with 8 bases fitting TRBD1. Germline CDR1 reads MNHEY; CDR2 reads SMNVEV (reference sequence). The CDR3 consists of 16 residues. Losses at the gene ends were 4 bases for V and 6 bases for J; bases not matched to a gene: 11. CDR3 sequence: CASSSHTGTGVNEQFF. In DNA form, the CDR3 reads TGTGCCAGCAGTTCTCACACCGGGACAGGTGTCAATGAGCAGTTCTTC.

CDR3 residues: CASSPLRVSNQPQHF. For the CDR3, the DNA is TGTGCCAGCTCACCTTTGAGAGTCAGCAATCAGCCCCAGCATTTT. The V and J genes are TRBV18 and TRBJ1-5; no reliable D call. This CDR3 spans 15 amino acids. Germline CDR1 and CDR2: KGHSH and LQKENI. Trimming pared 3 bases from V and 1 base from J, leaving 10 bases between. Combining the CDR3 with reference TRBV18 and TRBJ1-5 gives the whole variable domain NAGVMQNPRHLVRRRGQEARLRCSPMKGHSHVYWYRQLPEEGLKFMVYLQKENIIDESGMPKERFSAEFPKEGPSILRIQQVVRGDSAAYFCASSPLRVSNQPQHFGDGTRLSIL.

This chain joins TRBV19 and TRBJ1-1; D ambiguous. The CDR3 runs to 14 residues. Germline values: CDR1 LNHDA, CDR2 SQIVND (reference sequence). The V end was cut by 3 bases, the J end by 0 bases, with 8 bases between. The CDR3: CASSIGIMNTEAFF. In DNA, the CDR3 is TGTGCCAGTAGTATCGGAATCATGAACACTGAAGCTTTCTTT.

This chain joins TRBV5-6 and TRBJ1-4, with D unclear. The CDR3 runs 15 residues. V was trimmed by 2 bases and J by 4 bases, leaving 12 bases between them. From germline, CDR1 is SGHDT and CDR2 YYEEEE. CDR3 loop: CASSFFDRGNEKLFF. The CDR3 bases are TGTGCCAGCAGCTTTTTTGATCGAGGTAATGAAAAACTGTTTTTT.

J is TRBJ1-2 and V is TRBV6-1, with TRBD1 as a possible D gene (5 bases). CDR1 MNHNS and CDR2 SASEGT come from the germline V gene. The CDR3 covers 14 residues. The V end was cut by 7 bases, the J end by 2 bases, with 14 bases between. CDR3 nucleotides: TGTGCCAGCAAGCGTGGGGCAGACAACTATGGCTACACCTTC. It encodes CASKRGADNYGYTF.

This clone was seen a few times. V and J are TRBV2 and TRBJ1-2; the D is unclear. Germline V CDR1 and CDR2: SNHLY, FYNNEI. The CDR3 runs 11 residues. V dropped 10 bases and J dropped 5 bases, with 11 bases sitting between them. This CDR3 is CATPTAYGYTF. In DNA form, the CDR3 reads TGTGCCACCCCGACTGCTTATGGCTACACCTTC.

This clone has more than one count but fewer than ten. V gene TRBV4-3 combines with J gene TRBJ1-6; D is perhaps TRBD1 (6 bases). The germline V and J ends were trimmed by 1 base and 7 bases, with 8 bases remaining between them. The CDR3 runs 14 residues. Germline CDR1 LGHNA, CDR2 YSLEER. The CDR3 loop reads CASSQATGNSPLHF. Here the CDR3 DNA reads TGCGCCAGCAGCCAAGCAACAGGGAATTCACCCCTCCACTTT.

In this sample, this clone turned up a few times. This chain joins TRBV7-2 and TRBJ1-2; 9 bases fit TRBD1. Per the germline V gene, CDR1 is SGHTA and CDR2 is FQGNSA. The CDR3 loop spans 12 amino acids. V lost 8 bases, J lost 7 bases, and 5 bases stayed unmatched. CDR3 loop: CASVGQGRGYTF. The CDR3 DNA follows: TGTGCCAGCGTAGGACAGGGGCGTGGCTACACCTTC.

This sequence joins TRBV7-2 and TRBJ1-5; a possible D gene is TRBD1 (5 bases). CDR1 is SGHTA and CDR2 is FQGNSA in the germline V gene. The CDR3 spans 13 residues. Trimming cost V 3 bases and J 4 bases, with 7 bases left between them. For the CDR3, the DNA is TGTGCCAGCAGCTTGACAGAAAATCAGCCCCAGCATTTT. Translation gives CASSLTENQPQHF.

The genes are TRBV6-1 and TRBJ2-3; possibly TRBD2 for D (5 bases). The length of the CDR3 is 13 residues. Looked up from germline, CDR1 is MNHNS and CDR2 is SASEGT. Trimming removed 10 bases at V and 2 bases at J, with 13 bases between. CDR3 bases: TGTGCCACCGGAGGAATCCCCACAGATACGCAGTATTTT. Protein product: CATGGIPTDTQYF.

V and J are TRBV15 and TRBJ2-5; D perhaps matches TRBD1 (6 bases). The V end lost 6 bases, the J end lost 2 bases, and 22 bases lay between the germline ends. The CDR3 covers 17 residues. Germline assignment: CDR1 LNHNV and CDR2 YYDKDF (reference sequence). Here the CDR3 reads CATRDIGHSGQQETQYF. CDR3 in DNA: TGTGCCACCAGGGATATTGGTCACTCCGGACAGCAAGAGACCCAGTACTTC.

CDR3 nucleotides: TGTGCCATCAGTGAGTCGACGGGGCCAGATACGCAGTATTTT. Its protein product is CAISESTGPDTQYF. The rearrangement links TRBV10-3 to TRBJ2-3; D may be TRBD1 or TRBD2 (5 bases each). This CDR3 is 14 amino acids long. The germline gives CDR1 ENHRY, CDR2 SYGVKD. V gave up 0 bases and J gave up 4 bases, with 8 bases separating them.

The rearrangement joins TRBV6-5 to TRBJ2-6, with D perhaps matching TRBD2 (6 bases). The germline V gene has CDR1 MNHEY and CDR2 SVGAGI. The CDR3 is 15 amino acids. Trimming pared 8 bases from V and 4 bases from J, leaving 15 bases between. CDR3 residues: CASRREPSGANVLTF. The CDR3 DNA is TGTGCCAGCCGGCGGGAACCTAGCGGGGCCAACGTCCTGACTTTC.

The chain has TRBV27 and TRBJ2-3; D is unresolved. CDR3 length: 16 residues. Germline loops: CDR1 MNHEY, CDR2 SMNVEV (reference sequence). V was cut by 2 bases and J by 0 bases, with 12 bases left in between. The CDR3 sequence is CASSLQHRTSTDTQYF. CDR3 bases: TGTGCCAGCAGTTTACAGCACCGCACTAGCACAGATACGCAGTATTTT.

This clone was observed a handful of times. The chain has TRBV4-3 and TRBJ1-2; D is unresolved. The CDR3 sequence is 12 residues long. Looked up from germline, CDR1 is LGHNA and CDR2 is YSLEER. V dropped 4 bases and J dropped 8 bases, with 11 bases sitting between them. The CDR3 spells CASSLGRRGYTF. DNA of the CDR3: TGCGCCAGCAGCCTGGGCCGTAGGGGCTACACCTTC.